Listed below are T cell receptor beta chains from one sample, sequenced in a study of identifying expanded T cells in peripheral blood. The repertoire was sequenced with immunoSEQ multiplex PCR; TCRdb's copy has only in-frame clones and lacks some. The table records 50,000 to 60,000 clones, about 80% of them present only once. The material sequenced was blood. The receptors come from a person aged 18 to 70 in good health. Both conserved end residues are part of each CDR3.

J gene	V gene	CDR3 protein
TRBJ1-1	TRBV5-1	CASSLFPGQANTEAFF
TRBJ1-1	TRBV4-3	CASSQGQNTEAFF
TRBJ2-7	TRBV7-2	CASSLGTFYEQYF
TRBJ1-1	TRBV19	CASSIPQAVEAFF
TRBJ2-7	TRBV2	CASTPGLARNEQYF
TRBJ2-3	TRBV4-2	CASSQELAGGPDTQYF
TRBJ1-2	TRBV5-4	CASRIRDRGPYGYTF
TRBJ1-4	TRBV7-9	CASSPTGVSEKLFF
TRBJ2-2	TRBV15	CATSRDRQGIGELFF
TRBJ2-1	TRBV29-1	CSARLGEYNEQFF
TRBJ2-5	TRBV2	CASSRDRQTPQYF
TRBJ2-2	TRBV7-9	CASSLIGGRRRYTGELFF
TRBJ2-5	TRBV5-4	CASSPDRGGGQETQYF
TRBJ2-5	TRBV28	CASSLYGTDQETQYF
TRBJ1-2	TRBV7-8	CASSLSIANYGYTF
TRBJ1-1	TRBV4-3	CASSHLRGQEAFF
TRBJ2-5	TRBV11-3	CASSFNAGPETQYF
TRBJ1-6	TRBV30	CAWRGTGTYNSPLHF
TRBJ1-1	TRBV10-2	CASSESQNTEAFF
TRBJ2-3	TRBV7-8	CASSASGGVGTDTQYF
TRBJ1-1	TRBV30	CAWSHGRGQNTEAFF
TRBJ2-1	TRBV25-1	CASSSGAPQNEQFF
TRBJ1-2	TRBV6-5	CASRFGVSGYTF
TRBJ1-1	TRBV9	CASSVRGQRFDTEAFF
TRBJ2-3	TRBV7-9	CASSNPDTQYF
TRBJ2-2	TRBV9	CASSERDTGELFF
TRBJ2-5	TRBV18	CASSPDQGGQYF
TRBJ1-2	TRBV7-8	CASPPGQTNYGYTF
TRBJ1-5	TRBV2	CASSDGQGNQPQHF
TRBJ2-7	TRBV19	CASGRTGPYEQYF
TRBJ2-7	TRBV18	CASSPLVRTGSYEQYF
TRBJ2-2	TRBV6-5	CASSRTGGTGELFF
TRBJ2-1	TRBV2	CASRRLGGSDEQFF
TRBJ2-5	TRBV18	CASSRDRGGQETQYF
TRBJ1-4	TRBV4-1	CASSQGQGSNEKLFF
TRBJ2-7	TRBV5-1	CASSASYEQYF
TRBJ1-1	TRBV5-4	CASSPRGMNTEAFF
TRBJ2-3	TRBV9	CASSPLILLSSTDTQYF
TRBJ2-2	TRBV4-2	CASSSAVENTGELFF
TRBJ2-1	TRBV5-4	CASSAPGQGRNEQFF
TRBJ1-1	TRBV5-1	CASGDTSGAFF
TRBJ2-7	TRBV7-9	CASSPTGTGSAEQYF
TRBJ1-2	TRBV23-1	CASTHPFIHSGDQANYGYTF
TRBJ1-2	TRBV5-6	CARRLPGQANYGYTF
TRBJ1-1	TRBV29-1	CSVRDRGEAFF
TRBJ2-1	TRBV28	CASSPTGTGRNEQFF
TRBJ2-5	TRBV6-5	CASSFRDYQETQYF
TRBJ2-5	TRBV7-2	CASSPQGTSQETQYF